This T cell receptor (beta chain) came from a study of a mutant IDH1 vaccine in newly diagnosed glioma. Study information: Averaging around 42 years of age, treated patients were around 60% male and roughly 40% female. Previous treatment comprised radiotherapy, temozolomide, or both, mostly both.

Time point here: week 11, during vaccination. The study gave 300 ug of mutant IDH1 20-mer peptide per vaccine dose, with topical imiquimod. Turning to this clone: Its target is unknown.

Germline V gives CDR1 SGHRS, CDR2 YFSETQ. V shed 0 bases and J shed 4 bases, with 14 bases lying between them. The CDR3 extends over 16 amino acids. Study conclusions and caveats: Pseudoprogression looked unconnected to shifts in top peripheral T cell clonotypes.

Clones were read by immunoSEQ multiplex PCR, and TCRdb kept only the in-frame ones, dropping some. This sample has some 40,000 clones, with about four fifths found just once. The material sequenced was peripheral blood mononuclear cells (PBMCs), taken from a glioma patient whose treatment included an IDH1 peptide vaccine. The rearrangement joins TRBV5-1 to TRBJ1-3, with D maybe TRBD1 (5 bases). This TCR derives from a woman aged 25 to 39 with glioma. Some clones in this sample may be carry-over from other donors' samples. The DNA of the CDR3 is TGCGCCAGCAGCTTGGGTCAAGGGGCCGGGGGAAACACCATATATTTT. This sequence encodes CASSLGQGAGGNTIYF.